Included here is one T cell receptor (beta chain) sequence, with context. The sample comes from a study of blood T cell repertoires in COVID-19. Study at large: The United States, Italy and Spain supplied acute and convalescent COVID-19 samples. PBMCs, B-cell-depleted T cells, or T cells were the source of the cDNA or gDNA that made up the material.

Germline CDR1 reads LGHDT; CDR2 reads YNNKEL (reference sequence). The CDR3 runs 13 residues. The V and J ends lost 5 bases and 8 bases respectively, with 15 bases between them. Per the original data handling: Quantification of nucleated cells was approximated via reference gene primer amplification. The repertoire was sequenced with immunoSEQ multiplex PCR; TCRdb's copy has only in-frame clones and lacks some. From that table come the V and J calls and clone size; the DNA was used to work out D and trimming. The table has 55,000 to 65,000 clones, roughly 90% seen once. This clonotype was sampled from a human donor in a cohort sampled during active COVID-19. The J gene is TRBJ2-5, the V gene TRBV3-1 (or the pseudogene TRBV3-2), with TRBD2 as a possible D gene (5 bases). Sequenced sample: peripheral blood. This CDR3 reads CASSTLSEETQYF. In DNA, the CDR3 is TGTGCCAGCAGCACCCTTTCGGAGGAAACCCAGTACTTC.